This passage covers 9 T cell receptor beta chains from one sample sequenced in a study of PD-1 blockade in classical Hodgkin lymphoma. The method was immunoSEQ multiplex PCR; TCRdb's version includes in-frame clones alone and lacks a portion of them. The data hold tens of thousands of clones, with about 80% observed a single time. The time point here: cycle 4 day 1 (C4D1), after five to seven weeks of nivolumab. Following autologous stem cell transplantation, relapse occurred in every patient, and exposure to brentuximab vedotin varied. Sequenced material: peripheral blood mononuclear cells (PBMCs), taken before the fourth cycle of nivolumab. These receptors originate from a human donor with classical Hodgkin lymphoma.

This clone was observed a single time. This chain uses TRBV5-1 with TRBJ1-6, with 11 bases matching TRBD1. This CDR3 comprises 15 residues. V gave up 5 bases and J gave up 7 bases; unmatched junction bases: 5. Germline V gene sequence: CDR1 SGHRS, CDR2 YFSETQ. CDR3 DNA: TGCGCCAGCAGTTGGGACAGGGGGTTAAATTCACCCCTCCACTTT. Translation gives CASSWDRGLNSPLHF.

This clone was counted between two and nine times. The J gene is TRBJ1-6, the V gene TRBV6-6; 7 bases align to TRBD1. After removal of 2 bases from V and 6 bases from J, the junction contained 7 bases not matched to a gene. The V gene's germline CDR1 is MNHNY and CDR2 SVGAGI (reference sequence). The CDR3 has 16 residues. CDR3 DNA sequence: TGTGCCAGCAGTTACATATCAGGGGGAAGTAATTCACCCCTCCACTTT. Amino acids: CASSYISGGSNSPLHF.

The CDR3 spells CASSLGHGYTF. The CDR3 nucleotides read TGTGCCAGCAGCTTGGGGCATGGCTACACCTTC. V usage is TRBV5-8 and J usage is TRBJ1-2, with D unclear. The CDR3 runs 11 residues. Germline CDR1 is SGHTS and CDR2 is YDEGEE. The V gene lost 0 bases and the J gene lost 6 bases, with 3 bases spanning the gap.

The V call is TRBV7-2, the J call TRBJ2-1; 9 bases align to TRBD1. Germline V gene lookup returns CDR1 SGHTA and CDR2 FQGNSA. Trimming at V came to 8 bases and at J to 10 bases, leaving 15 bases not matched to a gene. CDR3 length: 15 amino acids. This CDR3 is CASGHGTGRLKEQFF. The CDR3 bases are TGTGCCAGCGGACATGGGACAGGGAGGTTGAAGGAGCAGTTCTTC.

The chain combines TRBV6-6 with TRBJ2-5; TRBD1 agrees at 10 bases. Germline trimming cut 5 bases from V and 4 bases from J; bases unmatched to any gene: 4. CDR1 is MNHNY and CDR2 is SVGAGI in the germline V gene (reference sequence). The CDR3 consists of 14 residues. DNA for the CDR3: TGTGCCAGCAGTCCCGGGACAGGGGCAGAGACCCAGTACTTC. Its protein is CASSPGTGAETQYF.

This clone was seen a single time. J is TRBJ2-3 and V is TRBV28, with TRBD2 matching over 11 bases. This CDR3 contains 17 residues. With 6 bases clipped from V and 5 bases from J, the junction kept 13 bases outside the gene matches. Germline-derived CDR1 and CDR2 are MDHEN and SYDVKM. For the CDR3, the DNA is TGTGCCAGCAGACTAAAAGGACTAGCGGGTTTAGGAGATACGCAGTATTTT. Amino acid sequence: CASRLKGLAGLGDTQYF.

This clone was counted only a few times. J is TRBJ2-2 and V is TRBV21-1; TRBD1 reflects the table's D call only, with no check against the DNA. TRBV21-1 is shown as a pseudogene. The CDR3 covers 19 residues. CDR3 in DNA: TGTGCCAGCAGCAATGAAGGTAATTCCTGCGTCAACAGCACCGGGGAGCTGTTTTTT. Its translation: CASSNEGNSCVNSTGELFF.

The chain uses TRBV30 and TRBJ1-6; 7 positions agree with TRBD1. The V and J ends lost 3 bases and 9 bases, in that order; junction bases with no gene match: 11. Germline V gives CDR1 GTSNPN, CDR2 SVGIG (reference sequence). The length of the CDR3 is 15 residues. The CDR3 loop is CAWRTPGGGFSPLHF. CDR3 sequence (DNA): TGTGCCTGGAGGACCCCAGGGGGGGGCTTTTCACCCCTCCACTTT.

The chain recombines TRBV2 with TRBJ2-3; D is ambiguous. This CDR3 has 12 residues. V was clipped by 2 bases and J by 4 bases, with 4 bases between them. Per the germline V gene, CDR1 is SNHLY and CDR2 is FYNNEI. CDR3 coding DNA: TGTGCCAGCAGTGAATTAGCAGATACGCAGTATTTT. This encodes CASSELADTQYF.